This T cell receptor beta chain appears in the sequencing data of a study of cytomegalovirus exposure and HLA in healthy donors. The CDR3 has 15 amino acids. The germline CDR1 and CDR2 sequences are GTSNPN and SVGIG (reference sequence). V was cut by 0 bases and J by 9 bases, with 18 bases left in between. This clone was recorded a few times. PCR used 60 Vbeta primers and 13 Jbeta primers. The repertoire was sequenced with immunoSEQ multiplex PCR; TCRdb's copy has only in-frame clones and lacks some. Altogether about 120,000 clones are present, around 77% being singletons, with the ten largest covering roughly 5.9%.

The chain couples TRBV30 to TRBJ2-1, with D maybe TRBD2 (6 bases). The clonotype was recovered from a woman in her 30s in good health and CMV-seropositive. Sequenced material: PBMCs. In nucleotides, the CDR3 is TGTGCCTGGAGTGTTATAATCCGGGAGTCGGCTGAGCAGTTCTTC. As protein: CAWSVIIRESAEQFF.